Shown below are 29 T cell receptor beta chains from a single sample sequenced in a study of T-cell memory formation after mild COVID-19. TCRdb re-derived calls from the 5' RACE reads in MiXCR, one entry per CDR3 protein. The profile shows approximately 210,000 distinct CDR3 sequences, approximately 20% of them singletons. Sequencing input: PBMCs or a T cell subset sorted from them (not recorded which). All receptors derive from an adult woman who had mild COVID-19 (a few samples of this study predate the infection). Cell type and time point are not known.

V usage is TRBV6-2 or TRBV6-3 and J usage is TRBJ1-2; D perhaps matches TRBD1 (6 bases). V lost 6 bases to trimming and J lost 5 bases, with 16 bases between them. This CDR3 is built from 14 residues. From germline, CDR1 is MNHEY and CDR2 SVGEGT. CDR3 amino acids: CASRPDRTGYGYTF. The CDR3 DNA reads TGTGCCAGCAGACCCGACAGGACCGGGTATGGCTACACCTTC.

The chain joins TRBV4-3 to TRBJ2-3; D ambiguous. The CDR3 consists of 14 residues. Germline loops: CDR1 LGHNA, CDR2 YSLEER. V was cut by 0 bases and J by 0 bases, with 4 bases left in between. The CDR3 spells CASSQEVSTDTQYF. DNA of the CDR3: TGCGCCAGCAGCCAAGAAGTTAGCACAGATACGCAGTATTTT.

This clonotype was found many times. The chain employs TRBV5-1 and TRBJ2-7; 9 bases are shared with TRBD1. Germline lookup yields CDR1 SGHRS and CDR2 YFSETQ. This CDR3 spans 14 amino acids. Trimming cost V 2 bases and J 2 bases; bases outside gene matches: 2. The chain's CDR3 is CASSFGTGTYEQYF. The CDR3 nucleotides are TGCGCCAGCAGCTTCGGGACAGGGACCTACGAGCAGTACTTC.

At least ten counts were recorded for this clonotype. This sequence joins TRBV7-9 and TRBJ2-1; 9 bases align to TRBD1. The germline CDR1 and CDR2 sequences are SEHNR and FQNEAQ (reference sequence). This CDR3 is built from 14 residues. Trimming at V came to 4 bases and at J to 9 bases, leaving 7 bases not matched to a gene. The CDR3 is CASSSAGTGSEQFF. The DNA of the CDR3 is TGTGCCAGCAGCTCAGCCGGGACAGGGAGTGAGCAGTTCTTC.

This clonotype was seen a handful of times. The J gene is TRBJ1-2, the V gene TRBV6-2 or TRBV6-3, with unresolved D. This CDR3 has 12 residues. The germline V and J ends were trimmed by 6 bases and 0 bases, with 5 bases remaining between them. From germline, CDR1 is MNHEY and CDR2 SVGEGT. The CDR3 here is CASSEANYGYTF. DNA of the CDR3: TGTGCCAGCAGCGAAGCTAACTATGGCTACACCTTC.

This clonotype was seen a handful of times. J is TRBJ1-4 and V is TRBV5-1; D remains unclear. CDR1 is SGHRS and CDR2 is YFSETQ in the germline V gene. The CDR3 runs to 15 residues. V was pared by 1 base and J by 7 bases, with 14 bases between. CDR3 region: CASSLITSPREKLFF. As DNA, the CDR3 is TGCGCCAGCAGCTTGATCACGTCGCCTCGTGAAAAACTGTTTTTT.

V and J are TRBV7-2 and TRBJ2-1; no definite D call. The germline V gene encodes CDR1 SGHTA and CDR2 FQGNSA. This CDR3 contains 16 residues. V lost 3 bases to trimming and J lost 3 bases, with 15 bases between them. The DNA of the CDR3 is TGTGCCAGCAGCTTTTACTTCTCAACCAACTACAATGAGCAGTTCTTC. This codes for CASSFYFSTNYNEQFF.

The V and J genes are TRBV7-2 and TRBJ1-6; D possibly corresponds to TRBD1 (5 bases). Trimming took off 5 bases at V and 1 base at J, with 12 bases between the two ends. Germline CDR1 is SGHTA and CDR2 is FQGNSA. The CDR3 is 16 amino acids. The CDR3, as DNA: TGTGCCAGCAGCCCTAGCGGGGGGTCCTATAATTCACCCCTCCACTTT. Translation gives CASSPSGGSYNSPLHF.

CDR3 protein: CASSPGQGLGDTEAFF. The CDR3 nucleotides are TGTGCCAGCAGCCCGGGACAGGGGTTAGGAGACACTGAAGCTTTCTTT. The chain carries TRBV3-1 and TRBJ1-1, with 10 bases fitting TRBD1. Germline V lookup: CDR1 LGHDT, CDR2 YNNKEL (reference sequence). The CDR3 consists of 16 residues. The V and J ends lost 4 bases and 3 bases, in that order; junction bases with no gene match: 8.

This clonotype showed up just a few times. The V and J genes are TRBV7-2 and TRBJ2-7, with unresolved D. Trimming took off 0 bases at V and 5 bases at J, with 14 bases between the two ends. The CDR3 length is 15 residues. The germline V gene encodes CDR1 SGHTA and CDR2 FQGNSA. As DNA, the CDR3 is TGTGCCAGCAGCTTAGCGTTAGGGTCGGAACACGAGCAGTACTTC. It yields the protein CASSLALGSEHEQYF.

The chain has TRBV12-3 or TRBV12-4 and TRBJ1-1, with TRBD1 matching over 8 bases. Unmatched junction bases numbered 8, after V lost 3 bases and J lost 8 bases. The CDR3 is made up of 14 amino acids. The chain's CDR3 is CASSFQGADVEAFF. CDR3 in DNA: TGTGCCAGCAGTTTTCAGGGGGCGGATGTGGAAGCTTTCTTT.

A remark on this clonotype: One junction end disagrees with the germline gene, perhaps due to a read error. CDR3 sequence reads: CASGVTGTDTQYF. CDR3 bases: TGTGCCAGCGGCGTTACCGGCACAGATACGCAGTATTTT. The chain links TRBV9 to TRBJ2-3; D is unclear. Germline-derived CDR1 and CDR2 are SGDLS and YYNGEE. The CDR3 runs 13 residues.

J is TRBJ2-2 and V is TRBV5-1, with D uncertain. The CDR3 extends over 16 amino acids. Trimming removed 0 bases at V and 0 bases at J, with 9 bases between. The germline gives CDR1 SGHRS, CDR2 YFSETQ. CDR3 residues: CASSLDSRTNTGELFF. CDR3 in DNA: TGCGCCAGCAGCTTGGATTCGCGGACGAACACCGGGGAGCTGTTTTTT.

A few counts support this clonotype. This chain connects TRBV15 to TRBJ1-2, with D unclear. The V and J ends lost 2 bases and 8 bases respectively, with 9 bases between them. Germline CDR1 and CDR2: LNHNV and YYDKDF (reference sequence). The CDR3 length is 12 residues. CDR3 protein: CATSRWMEGYTF. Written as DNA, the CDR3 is TGTGCCACCAGCAGATGGATGGAAGGCTACACCTTC.

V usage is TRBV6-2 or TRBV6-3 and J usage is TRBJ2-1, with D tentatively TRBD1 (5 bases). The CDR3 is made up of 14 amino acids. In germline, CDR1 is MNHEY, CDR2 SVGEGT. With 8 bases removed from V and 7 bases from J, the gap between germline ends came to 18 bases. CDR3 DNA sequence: TGTGCCAGCGAACCAGGGTGGGAAAGGAATGAGCAGTTCTTC. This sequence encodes CASEPGWERNEQFF.

In DNA form, the CDR3 reads TGTGCCACCAGTGACCAACCGGGACTAGCGGGGAACGGGGAGCTGTTTTTT. Translated: CATSDQPGLAGNGELFF. V usage is TRBV24-1 and J usage is TRBJ2-2, with 13 bases aligning to TRBD2. Looked up from germline, CDR1 is KGHDR and CDR2 is SFDVKD. This CDR3 is 17 amino acids long. V trimming: 4 bases; J trimming: 7 bases; junction bases outside the gene matches: 8.

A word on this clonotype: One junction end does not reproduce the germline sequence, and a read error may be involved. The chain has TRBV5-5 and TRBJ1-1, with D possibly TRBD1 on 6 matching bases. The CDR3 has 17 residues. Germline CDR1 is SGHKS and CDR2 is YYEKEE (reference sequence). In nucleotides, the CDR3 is TGTGCCAGCAGCTTGATCCCGGCAGGGGCCCTGAACTCTGAAGCTTTCTTT. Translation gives CASSLIPAGALNSEAFF.

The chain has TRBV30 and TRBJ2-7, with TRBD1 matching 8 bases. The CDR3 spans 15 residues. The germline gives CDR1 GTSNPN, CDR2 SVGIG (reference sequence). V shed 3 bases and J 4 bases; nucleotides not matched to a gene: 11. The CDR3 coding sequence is TGTGCCTGGAGACGATCCCGGACAGGGTCGTACGAGCAGTACTTC. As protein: CAWRRSRTGSYEQYF. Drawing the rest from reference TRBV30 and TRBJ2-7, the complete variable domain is SQTIHQWPATLVQPVGSPLSLECTVEGTSNPNLYWYRQAAGRGLQLLFYSVGIGQISSEVPQNLSASRPQDRQFILSSKKLLLSDSGFYLCAWRRSRTGSYEQYFGPGTRLTVT.

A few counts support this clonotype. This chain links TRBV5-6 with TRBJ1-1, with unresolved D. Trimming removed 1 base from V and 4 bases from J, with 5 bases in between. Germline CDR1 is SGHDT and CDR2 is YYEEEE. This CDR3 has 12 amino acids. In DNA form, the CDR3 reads TGTGCCAGCAGCTTGTTGGGCACTGAAGCTTTCTTT. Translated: CASSLLGTEAFF.

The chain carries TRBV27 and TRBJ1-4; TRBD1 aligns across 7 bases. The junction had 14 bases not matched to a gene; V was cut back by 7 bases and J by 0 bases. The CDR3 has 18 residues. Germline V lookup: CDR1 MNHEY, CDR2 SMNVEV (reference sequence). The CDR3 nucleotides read TGTGCCAGCAAGCTAACAGGGGAGGCCGGTTCAACTAATGAAAAACTGTTTTTT. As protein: CASKLTGEAGSTNEKLFF.

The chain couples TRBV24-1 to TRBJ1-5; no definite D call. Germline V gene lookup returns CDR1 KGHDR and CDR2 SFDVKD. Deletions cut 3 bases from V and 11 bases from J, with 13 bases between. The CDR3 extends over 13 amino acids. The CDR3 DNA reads TGTGCCACCAGTGATAGTTATCTCAGTACCCAGCATTTT. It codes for CATSDSYLSTQHF.

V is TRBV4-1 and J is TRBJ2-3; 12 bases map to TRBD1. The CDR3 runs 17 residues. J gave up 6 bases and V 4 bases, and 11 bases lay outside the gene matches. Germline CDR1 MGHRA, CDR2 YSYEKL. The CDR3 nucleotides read TGCGCCAGCAGCCCTAGGGACAGGGGGCACGTTTGGGATACGCAGTATTTT. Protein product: CASSPRDRGHVWDTQYF.

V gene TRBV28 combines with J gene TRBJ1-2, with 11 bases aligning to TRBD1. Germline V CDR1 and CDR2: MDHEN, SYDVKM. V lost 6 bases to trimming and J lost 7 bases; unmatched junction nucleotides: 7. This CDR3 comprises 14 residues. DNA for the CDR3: TGTGCCAGCAGCCCAGGACAGGGGGCGTTTGGCTACACCTTC. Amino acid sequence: CASSPGQGAFGYTF.

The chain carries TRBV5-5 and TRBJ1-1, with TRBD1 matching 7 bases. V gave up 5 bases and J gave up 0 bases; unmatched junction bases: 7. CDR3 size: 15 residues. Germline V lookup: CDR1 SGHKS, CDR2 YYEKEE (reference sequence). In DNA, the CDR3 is TGTGCCAGCAGGTGGGACAGTCCCATGAACACTGAAGCTTTCTTT. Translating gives CASRWDSPMNTEAFF.

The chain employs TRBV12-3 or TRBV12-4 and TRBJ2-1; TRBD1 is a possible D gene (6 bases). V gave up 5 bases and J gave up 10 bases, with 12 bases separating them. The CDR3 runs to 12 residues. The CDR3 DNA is TGTGCCAGCAGTCCAAGGGGGTTAGAGCAGTTCTTC. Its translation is CASSPRGLEQFF.

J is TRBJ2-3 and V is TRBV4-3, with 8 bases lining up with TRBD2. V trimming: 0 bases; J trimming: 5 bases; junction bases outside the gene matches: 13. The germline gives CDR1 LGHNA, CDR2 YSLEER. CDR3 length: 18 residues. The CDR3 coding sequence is TGCGCCAGCAGCCAAGACTTGTCCGGGAGGGCCTTTGAAGATACGCAGTATTTT. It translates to CASSQDLSGRAFEDTQYF.

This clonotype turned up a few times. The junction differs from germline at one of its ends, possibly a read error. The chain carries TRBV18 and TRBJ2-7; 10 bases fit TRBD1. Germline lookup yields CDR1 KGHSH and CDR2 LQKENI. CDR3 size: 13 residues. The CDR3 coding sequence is TGTGCCAGCTCACCTGATTCAGGGACAGGGGTTTTCTTC. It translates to CASSPDSGTGVFF.

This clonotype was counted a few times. CDR3 sequence reads: CASSDGLAGGLEQFF. In DNA form, the CDR3 reads TGTGCCAGCAGCGATGGACTAGCGGGAGGACTTGAGCAGTTCTTC. This chain connects TRBV9 to TRBJ2-1, with TRBD2 matching over 14 bases. V shed 3 bases and J 9 bases; nucleotides not matched to a gene: 5. CDR3 length: 15 residues. Per the germline V gene, CDR1 is SGDLS and CDR2 is YYNGEE.

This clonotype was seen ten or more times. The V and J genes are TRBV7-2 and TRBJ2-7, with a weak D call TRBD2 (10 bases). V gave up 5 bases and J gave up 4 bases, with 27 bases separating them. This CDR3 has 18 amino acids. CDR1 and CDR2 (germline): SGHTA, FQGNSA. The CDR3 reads CASSLQGAGSGRTYEQYF. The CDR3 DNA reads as TGTGCCAGCAGCCTACAGGGGGCGGGTAGCGGGAGGACTTACGAGCAGTACTTC.